These 7 T cell receptor beta chains originate from one sample sequenced in a study of low-dose radiotherapy and immunotherapy resistance in tumors. cDNA synthesis used a TRAV/TRBV-specific primer set for both chains. Amplification, which lasted 15 to 20 PCR cycles, used a constant-region primer and V-primer adapter to amplify TCRs. MiXCR, run by TCRdb on the reads, gives a single entry per CDR3 protein. In the table there are 80,000 to 95,000 distinct CDR3 sequences, more than 7.5% of which are singletons. As for time point: before trial treatment. Specimen: PBMCs, collected before treatment. These receptors were taken from a male donor with prostate cancer.

In this sample, this clonotype turned up a few times. The rearrangement joins TRBV9 to TRBJ1-2, with D maybe TRBD1 (6 bases). The CDR3 covers 14 residues. Trimming stripped 3 bases from V and 7 bases from J, with 16 bases between. CDR1 and CDR2 from the germline V gene are SGDLS and YYNGEE. The CDR3: CASSAGRGRAGYTF. CDR3 coding DNA: TGTGCCAGCAGCGCGGGGAGGGGGAGGGCTGGCTACACCTTC.

This clonotype was observed at least ten times. The V and J genes are TRBV4-1 and TRBJ2-7; 7 bases are a match to TRBD2. Trimming removed 0 bases from V and 2 bases from J; junction bases left unmatched: 16. The length of the CDR3 is 19 residues. Germline assignment: CDR1 MGHRA and CDR2 YSYEKL. The CDR3 loop is CASSQDLIWYLAETYEQYF. The CDR3 DNA reads as TGCGCCAGCAGCCAAGATCTGATCTGGTATCTAGCGGAAACCTACGAGCAGTACTTC.

This clonotype was picked up many times. The chain combines TRBV29-1 with TRBJ2-1; TRBD1 might be the D (5 bases). The germline V and J ends were trimmed by 5 bases and 7 bases, with 12 bases remaining between them. Germline loops: CDR1 SQVTM, CDR2 ANQGSEA. The CDR3 runs 12 residues. The CDR3, as DNA: TGCAGCGTTTTCTCGCAGGGAAATGAGCAGTTCTTC. It is translated as CSVFSQGNEQFF.

The sample holds many counts of this clonotype. The V call is TRBV19, the J call TRBJ2-1; 13 bases map to TRBD2. This CDR3 region has 15 residues. V trimming: 6 bases; J trimming: 9 bases; junction bases outside the gene matches: 8. The V gene's germline CDR1 is LNHDA and CDR2 SQIVND (reference sequence). The CDR3 protein is CASSPGTSGIFEQFF. CDR3 DNA: TGTGCCAGTAGCCCAGGGACTAGCGGGATTTTTGAGCAGTTCTTC.

This clonotype was recorded at least ten times. This chain uses TRBV4-2 with TRBJ2-1, with 7 bases aligning to TRBD1. The CDR3 is 16 amino acids. The junction had 9 bases not matched to a gene; V was cut back by 4 bases and J by 3 bases. Looked up from germline, CDR1 is LGHNA and CDR2 is YNFKEQ. Here the CDR3 reads CASSPDRGGGYNEQFF. As DNA, the CDR3 is TGTGCCAGCAGCCCTGATCGAGGGGGCGGCTACAATGAGCAGTTCTTC.

This clonotype came up many times. The chain couples TRBV20-1 to TRBJ2-1, with a tentative D call TRBD2 (5 bases). Trimming removed 5 bases at V and 5 bases at J, with 19 bases between. The CDR3 is 15 residues long. CDR1 is DFQATT, CDR2 SNEGSKA, per germline (reference sequence). The CDR3 DNA reads as TGCAGTGCTGCGATACTAGTCATAGGGAACAATGAGCAGTTCTTC. It codes for CSAAILVIGNNEQFF.

This clonotype was seen a single time. A single base is all that separates this from a far larger clone, so a read error is likely. The chain is built from TRBV5-8 and TRBJ1-1, with 9 bases matching TRBD1. Trimming at V came to 4 bases and at J to 2 bases, leaving 9 bases not matched to a gene. Germline CDR1 SGHTS, CDR2 YDEGEE. The CDR3 length is 16 residues. The CDR3 DNA reads TGTGCCAGCAGCATACTGGGACAGGGATTCAACACTGAAGCTTTCTTT. Its translation is CASSILGQGFNTEAFF.